Presented here are 4 T cell receptor beta chains from one specimen sequenced in a study of response to subunit inactivated influenza vaccine. TCRdb fed the RT-PCR reads into MiXCR, producing one record per CDR3 protein. Of 400,000 to 550,000 distinct CDR3 sequences in the sample, around 25% were seen once. The sample here was CD4+ T cells sorted from PBMCs, taken 5 days after vaccination. Receptors originate from a middle-aged man who received an inactivated influenza vaccine.

V gene TRBV5-6 combines with J gene TRBJ2-7; no reliable D call. Germline-derived CDR1 and CDR2 are SGHDT and YYEEEE. Trimming removed 0 bases from V and 9 bases from J, with 16 bases in between. The CDR3 is made up of 14 amino acids. In DNA form, the CDR3 reads TGTGCCAGCAGCTTGGGGGCAAACGGAGAGGTGCAGTACTTC. It codes for CASSLGANGEVQYF.

V is TRBV30 and J is TRBJ1-1; TRBD1 matches 8 bases. V shed 0 bases, J shed 1 base, and the junction held 7 bases outside the gene matches. This CDR3 is 16 amino acids long. Germline V gene sequence: CDR1 GTSNPN, CDR2 SVGIG (reference sequence). CDR3 in DNA: TGTGCCTGGAGTGTACCCTGGACAGGGAGGAACACTGAAGCTTTCTTT. Translating it yields CAWSVPWTGRNTEAFF.

This clonotype was observed a few times. This chain connects TRBV5-1 to TRBJ2-1; 11 bases line up with TRBD2. CDR3 size: 17 residues. The V gene end was trimmed by 0 bases and the J gene end by 8 bases; junction bases not matched to a gene: 10. Per the germline V gene, CDR1 is SGHRS and CDR2 is YFSETQ. CDR3 protein: CASSLAVFSGGGDEQFF. The CDR3 DNA reads as TGCGCCAGCAGCTTGGCCGTCTTTAGCGGGGGGGGCGATGAGCAGTTCTTC. The full variable domain, with the rest looked up from reference TRBV5-1 and TRBJ2-1, is KAGVTQTPRYLIKTRGQQVTLSCSPISGHRSVSWYQQTPGQGLQFLFEYFSETQRNKGNFPGRFSGRQFSNSRSEMNVSTLELGDSALYLCASSLAVFSGGGDEQFFGPGTRLTVL.

This clonotype was recorded a few times. The rearrangement links TRBV10-3 to TRBJ2-6, with D possibly called TRBD1 or TRBD2 (5 bases each). The CDR3 spans 16 residues. Germline V gives CDR1 ENHRY, CDR2 SYGVKD. V was clipped by 11 bases and J by 0 bases, with 17 bases between them. In DNA, the CDR3 is TGTGCCTTTTCCGGGACGGTTACCTCTGGGGCCAACGTCCTGACTTTC. Translation: CAFSGTVTSGANVLTF.